The 29 T cell receptor beta chains presented below share a single source sample, sequenced in a study of cytomegalovirus exposure and HLA in healthy donors. 13 Jbeta primers and 60 Vbeta primers were used for the PCR. Generated by immunoSEQ multiplex PCR, the TCRdb table keeps only in-frame clones and is missing some. The sample lists 120,000 or so clones, more than 75% occurring once. The sample consisted of PBMCs. Source of these receptors: a man aged 25 to 40 in good health and CMV-seropositive.

V gene TRBV5-6 combines with J gene TRBJ1-3, with a possible D match to TRBD1 (6 bases). V gave up 4 bases and J gave up 1 base, with 6 bases separating them. Germline CDR1 is SGHDT and CDR2 is YYEEEE. The CDR3 has 13 residues. The DNA of the CDR3 is TGTGCCAGCAGCACAGGGTCTGGAAACACCATATATTTT. It yields the protein CASSTGSGNTIYF. The entire variable domain, with the rest obtained from reference TRBV5-6 and TRBJ1-3, is as follows: DAGVTQSPTHLIKTRGQQVTLRCSPKSGHDTVSWYQQALGQGPQFIFQYYEEEERQRGNFPDRFSGHQFPNYSSELNVNALLLGDSALYLCASSTGSGNTIYFGEGSWLTVV.

This chain links TRBV5-1 with TRBJ2-7; 7 bases map to TRBD1. The germline V gene encodes CDR1 SGHRS and CDR2 YFSETQ. Germline trimming cut 6 bases from V and 4 bases from J; bases unmatched to any gene: 4. The CDR3 is 12 residues long. The CDR3 nucleotides are TGCGCCAGCAAGGGGACAGAGTACGAGCAGTACTTC. It is translated as CASKGTEYEQYF.

The rearrangement links TRBV9 to TRBJ2-7; D possibly corresponds to TRBD1 (6 bases). CDR3 length equals 13 residues. The germline V gene encodes CDR1 SGDLS and CDR2 YYNGEE. Trimming left V 4 bases short and J 2 bases short, with 10 bases between. The CDR3 loop is CASSPGTTYEQYF. The CDR3 DNA follows: TGTGCCAGCAGCCCTGGGACAACCTACGAGCAGTACTTC.

This chain uses TRBV6-5 with TRBJ2-3; no clear D. This CDR3 comprises 14 residues. V was trimmed by 5 bases and J by 2 bases, leaving 11 bases between them. Germline V gene data show CDR1 as MNHEY and CDR2 as SVGAGI. The CDR3 loop reads CASSRTRSTDTQYF. The CDR3 bases are TGTGCCAGCAGTCGAACAAGATCCACAGATACGCAGTATTTT.

The rearrangement joins TRBV4-3 to TRBJ2-7; TRBD2 agrees at 11 bases. The CDR3 sequence is 17 residues long. In germline, CDR1 is LGHNA, CDR2 YSLEER. The V gene end was trimmed by 0 bases and the J gene end by 5 bases; junction bases not matched to a gene: 9. The CDR3 bases are TGCGCCAGCAGCCAAGATCTAACATATAGCGGGGGGGACGAGCAGTACTTC. Encoded protein: CASSQDLTYSGGDEQYF.

This clone was seen a few times. V usage is TRBV14 and J usage is TRBJ2-3; D is perhaps TRBD1 (5 bases). Germline lookup yields CDR1 SGHDN and CDR2 FVKESK. This CDR3 is 13 amino acids long. Trimming removed 2 bases from V and 3 bases from J, with 6 bases in between. The DNA for the CDR3 is TGTGCCAGCAGCCAAAAGGGGACAGATACGCAGTATTTT. It yields the protein CASSQKGTDTQYF. Together with reference TRBV14 and TRBJ2-3, the CDR3 gives the full variable domain: EAGVTQFPSHSVIEKGQTVTLRCDPISGHDNLYWYRRVMGKEIKFLLHFVKESKQDESGMPNNRFLAERTGGTYSTLKVQPAELEDSGVYFCASSQKGTDTQYFGPGTRLTVL.

This clone was recorded a few times. The chain has TRBV30 and TRBJ1-1; D is ambiguous. The V end was cut by 2 bases, the J end by 4 bases, with 11 bases between. CDR1 is GTSNPN, CDR2 SVGIG, per germline (reference sequence). The length of the CDR3 is 13 residues. The CDR3 DNA follows: TGTGCCTGGAGTATCGTAAGGAGCACTGAAGCTTTCTTT. Translated, it gives CAWSIVRSTEAFF.

V gene TRBV19 combines with J gene TRBJ2-2, with TRBD1 matching 8 bases. The germline CDR1 and CDR2 sequences are LNHDA and SQIVND (reference sequence). Germline trimming cut 6 bases from V and 4 bases from J; bases unmatched to any gene: 7. The CDR3 length is 15 residues. The CDR3, as DNA: TGTGCCAGTAGGTTCGGACAGGGTGGCACCGGGGAGCTGTTTTTT. It yields the protein CASRFGQGGTGELFF.

This chain links TRBV7-6 with TRBJ2-2; a possible D gene is TRBD1 (6 bases). V shed 6 bases and J shed 6 bases, with 17 bases lying between them. CDR3 length: 15 amino acids. Germline loops: CDR1 SGHVS, CDR2 FNYEAQ. The CDR3: CASRQTGMIPGELFF. CDR3 nucleotides: TGTGCCAGCAGACAAACAGGGATGATCCCCGGGGAGCTGTTTTTT.

This chain links TRBV11-2 with TRBJ2-5; 10 nucleotides agree with TRBD2. CDR1 is SGHAT and CDR2 is FQNNGV in the germline V gene. CDR3 size: 15 residues. Trimming took 1 base from V and 13 from J; bases not matched to a gene: 12. CDR3 residues: CASSLGAGGPRGGYF. The CDR3 DNA is TGTGCCAGCAGCTTAGGAGCGGGAGGGCCCAGGGGGGGGTACTTC.

The V and J genes are TRBV19 and TRBJ1-5, with a weak D call TRBD1 (6 bases). CDR3 size: 18 residues. Trimming removed 3 bases from V and 7 bases from J, with 25 bases in between. Germline V lookup: CDR1 LNHDA, CDR2 SQIVND (reference sequence). The CDR3 loop is CASSILTHLTPRGQPQHF. As DNA, the CDR3 is TGTGCCAGTAGTATCCTTACCCATCTGACCCCCAGGGGACAGCCCCAGCATTTT.

This clone was seen a handful of times. The same CDR3 also results from other DNA sequences found in this sample. The chain links TRBV27 to TRBJ2-3; no firm D call. The germline gives CDR1 MNHEY, CDR2 SMNVEV (reference sequence). Trimming shortened V by 6 bases and J by 0 bases, and 4 bases separated the two germline ends. The CDR3 consists of 12 residues. The CDR3 loop reads CASSPSTDTQYF. For the CDR3, the DNA is TGTGCCAGCAGCCCTAGCACAGATACGCAGTATTTT.

This clone was recorded once. V is TRBV15 and J is TRBJ2-1, with D perhaps TRBD2 (7 bases). This CDR3 has 15 residues. The V and J ends lost 7 bases and 4 bases respectively, with 17 bases between them. Germline assignment: CDR1 LNHNV and CDR2 YYDKDF (reference sequence). The CDR3 is CATNPSRGAYNEQFF. For the CDR3, the DNA is TGTGCCACCAACCCGTCCCGGGGGGCGTACAATGAGCAGTTCTTC.

This clone was seen more than once but under ten times. The gene calls are TRBV6-5 and TRBJ2-1, with 7 bases lining up with TRBD1. Germline values: CDR1 MNHEY, CDR2 SVGAGI. The CDR3 totals 15 residues. The V and J ends lost 2 bases and 6 bases, in that order; junction bases with no gene match: 7. DNA of the CDR3: TGTGCCAGCAGTTACGATTACAGGGGTCCCAATGAGCAGTTCTTC. Translation: CASSYDYRGPNEQFF.

The rearrangement links TRBV27 to TRBJ2-2; 10 nucleotides line up with TRBD1. V shed 6 bases, J shed 7 bases, and the junction held 5 bases outside the gene matches. The CDR3 is 14 residues long. The germline V gene has CDR1 MNHEY and CDR2 SMNVEV (reference sequence). The CDR3 nucleotides read TGTGCCAGCAGCCAGGGACAGGGGTACGGGGAGCTGTTTTTT. Its translation: CASSQGQGYGELFF.

The chain has TRBV11-3 and TRBJ2-7, with D unclear. Germline V gives CDR1 SGHNT, CDR2 YENEEA. V shed 5 bases and J shed 1 base, with 15 bases lying between them. This CDR3 spans 15 amino acids. The chain's CDR3 is CASSPWKTESYEQYF. The CDR3, as DNA: TGTGCCAGCAGCCCATGGAAGACTGAGTCCTACGAGCAGTACTTC.

In its sample, this clone was seen once. The genes are TRBV7-2 and TRBJ2-1; 13 bases line up with TRBD2. Unmatched junction bases numbered 6, after V lost 5 bases and J lost 8 bases. Germline V CDR1 and CDR2: SGHTA, FQGNSA. The CDR3 has 15 amino acids. The CDR3 is CASSLTSGRLDEQFF. For the CDR3, the DNA is TGTGCCAGCAGCCTGACTAGCGGGAGGCTCGATGAGCAGTTCTTC.

The rearrangement uses TRBV19 and TRBJ2-4; perhaps TRBD1 as D (6 bases). CDR1 is LNHDA and CDR2 is SQIVND in the germline V gene (reference sequence). The CDR3 contains 14 residues. V was clipped by 3 bases and J by 4 bases, with 10 bases between them. DNA of the CDR3: TGTGCCAGTAGTATTTGGACAGAGAAAAACATTCAGTACTTC. This codes for CASSIWTEKNIQYF.

The chain recombines TRBV5-1 with TRBJ1-5; D gene unclear. Trimming removed 0 bases at V and 5 bases at J, with 9 bases between. Per germline, CDR1 SGHRS and CDR2 YFSETQ. This CDR3 is built from 14 residues. The CDR3 loop reads CASSLGGTHQPQHF. The CDR3 DNA reads TGCGCCAGCAGCTTGGGAGGAACCCATCAGCCCCAGCATTTT.

The chain couples TRBV11-2 to TRBJ2-1; the match to TRBD2 covers 8 bases. V lost 5 bases to trimming and J lost 9 bases; unmatched junction nucleotides: 12. Germline-derived CDR1 and CDR2 are SGHAT and FQNNGV. This CDR3 is built from 15 residues. Here the CDR3 reads CASSVPSGRLGEQFF. CDR3 in DNA: TGTGCCAGCAGCGTCCCCAGCGGGAGATTGGGTGAGCAGTTCTTC.

In its sample, this clone was seen once. The rearrangement joins TRBV4-3 to TRBJ2-1; 10 nucleotides line up with TRBD2. Germline assignment: CDR1 LGHNA and CDR2 YSLEER. V trimming: 4 bases; J trimming: 6 bases; junction bases outside the gene matches: 15. CDR3 length: 18 residues. The CDR3 protein is CASSRTGTVLAGRNEQFF. The DNA for the CDR3 is TGCGCCAGCAGCCGAACGGGAACAGTACTAGCGGGACGCAATGAGCAGTTCTTC.

The chain combines TRBV9 with TRBJ1-4; 7 bases fit TRBD1. V lost 4 bases to trimming and J lost 6 bases; unmatched junction nucleotides: 9. The CDR3 covers 15 residues. The germline V gene encodes CDR1 SGDLS and CDR2 YYNGEE. In DNA, the CDR3 is TGTGCCAGCAGCCCCCGGGACAGTTTGTATGAAAAACTGTTTTTT. Residues: CASSPRDSLYEKLFF.

The chain uses TRBV2 and TRBJ2-1; 7 nucleotides agree with TRBD1. CDR3 length: 17 residues. The V and J ends lost 7 bases and 12 bases, in that order; junction bases with no gene match: 24. Germline assignment: CDR1 SNHLY and CDR2 FYNNEI. The CDR3 loop is CASIEGAKWADRDGQFF. DNA of the CDR3: TGTGCCAGCATTGAGGGGGCGAAGTGGGCCGACCGGGATGGGCAGTTCTTC.

The chain combines TRBV5-6 with TRBJ2-7; 8 positions match TRBD1. The CDR3 consists of 13 residues. V was clipped by 7 bases and J by 2 bases; unmatched bases: 5. Germline CDR1 SGHDT, CDR2 YYEEEE. The CDR3 is CASGRGLPYEQYF. CDR3 in DNA: TGTGCCAGCGGCAGGGGGCTTCCCTACGAGCAGTACTTC. The full variable domain, rest sourced from reference TRBV5-6 and TRBJ2-7, is DAGVTQSPTHLIKTRGQQVTLRCSPKSGHDTVSWYQQALGQGPQFIFQYYEEEERQRGNFPDRFSGHQFPNYSSELNVNALLLGDSALYLCASGRGLPYEQYFGPGTRLTVT.

The sample holds a few counts of this clone. The CDR3 DNA follows: TGTGCCAGCAGCTCGGTAGCGGGCTACAATGAGCAGTTCTTC. Encoded protein: CASSSVAGYNEQFF. The chain is built from TRBV11-1 and TRBJ2-1; 7 bases match TRBD2. This CDR3 is 14 amino acids long. The germline CDR1 and CDR2 sequences are SGHAT and FQDESV (reference sequence). J lost 3 bases, V lost 4 bases, and 3 bases had no gene match.

The chain joins TRBV7-6 to TRBJ2-6, with 8 bases fitting TRBD2. The V gene end was trimmed by 7 bases and the J gene end by 0 bases; junction bases not matched to a gene: 14. Germline assignment: CDR1 SGHVS and CDR2 FNYEAQ. The CDR3 contains 19 residues. CDR3 region: CASTLRGGRGNSGANVLTF. The CDR3 DNA reads TGTGCCAGCACCCTACGGGGGGGACGGGGGAACTCTGGGGCCAACGTCCTGACTTTC.

The chain carries TRBV30 and TRBJ1-3, with D perhaps matching TRBD1 (6 bases). Germline V CDR1 and CDR2: GTSNPN, SVGIG (reference sequence). The ends were cut back, 5 bases at V and 2 bases at J, with 22 bases in the middle. The CDR3 totals 17 residues. As DNA, the CDR3 is TGTGCCTGGGAGGGGGGGTGGACAGAACTCGCTGGAAACACCATATATTTT. It translates to CAWEGGWTELAGNTIYF. Supplemented by reference TRBV30 and TRBJ1-3, the full variable domain reads SQTIHQWPATLVQPVGSPLSLECTVEGTSNPNLYWYRQAAGRGLQLLFYSVGIGQISSEVPQNLSASRPQDRQFILSSKKLLLSDSGFYLCAWEGGWTELAGNTIYFGEGSWLTVV.

This chain joins TRBV28 and TRBJ2-7, with TRBD1 matching over 7 bases. CDR1 MDHEN and CDR2 SYDVKM come from the germline V gene. CDR3 length: 15 residues. V shed 2 bases and J 6 bases; nucleotides not matched to a gene: 10. The CDR3 protein is CASSLGRGGRGEQYF. The CDR3 DNA follows: TGTGCCAGCAGTTTAGGTCGAGGGGGCAGGGGCGAGCAGTACTTC.

This clone was seen once. The chain uses TRBV7-2 and TRBJ2-2; perhaps TRBD2 as D (6 bases). The CDR3 contains 17 residues. Germline assignment: CDR1 SGHTA and CDR2 FQGNSA. V was shortened by 4 bases and J by 5 bases, with 20 bases between the two germline ends. The DNA of the CDR3 is TGTGCCAGCAGCTCGTTAGCGGTCCGGGGGAAGACCGGGGAGCTGTTTTTT. Protein product: CASSSLAVRGKTGELFF. Full variable domain (remainder filled in from reference TRBV7-2 and TRBJ2-2): GAGVSQSPSNKVTEKGKDVELRCDPISGHTALYWYRQSLGQGLEFLIYFQGNSAPDKSGLPSDRFSAERTGGSVSTLTIQRTQQEDSAVYLCASSSLAVRGKTGELFFGEGSRLTVL.